This T cell receptor (beta chain) comes out of a study of cytomegalovirus exposure and HLA in healthy donors. Study findings and constraints: Versus the approximately 720-donor mean, an Asian-associated ancestry cluster reportedly showed fewer N-insertions in a later analysis. It was in a later analysis that TCR association rates were seen to vary by HLA locus, highest for DRB1 and lowest for HLA-C.

A multiplex PCR was run with 60 Vbeta primers and 13 Jbeta primers. Some clones are missing from TCRdb's copy, which holds only in-frame ones; the method was immunoSEQ multiplex PCR. The sample yields some 180,000 clones, 82% seen once. With respect to this clone: Its target is not known.

Germline CDR1 SGHKS, CDR2 YYEKEE (reference sequence). The CDR3 spans 13 residues. V lost 2 bases and J 8 bases, leaving 13 bases between the germline ends. The sample consisted of PBMCs. The sequence was collected from a man aged 40-55 years in good health and CMV-seronegative. The chain recombines TRBV5-5 with TRBJ1-2, with D unresolved. The CDR3 loop reads CASSFLLGEGYTF. The CDR3 region has the DNA TGTGCCAGCAGCTTCTTGCTAGGTGAAGGCTACACCTTC.